Below are 28 T cell receptor beta chains sequenced from a single sample in a study of blood T cell repertoires in COVID-19. The method was immunoSEQ multiplex PCR; TCRdb's version includes in-frame clones alone and lacks a portion of them. The sample has about 220,000 clones, 85% seen once. Sequenced input: peripheral blood. All receptors derive from a woman aged 70-85 years with COVID-19, enrolled during active disease.

The rearrangement uses TRBV29-1 and TRBJ2-5, with 7 positions matching TRBD2. The CDR3 runs 13 residues. Germline V gene sequence: CDR1 SQVTM, CDR2 ANQGSEA. In DNA, the CDR3 is TGCACCGCGGGAGAGGCACAAGGAGAGACCCAGTACTTC. The encoded protein is CTAGEAQGETQYF.

The chain is built from TRBV25-1 and TRBJ1-5; 8 nucleotides agree with TRBD1. Germline CDR1 is MGHDK and CDR2 is SYGVNS. V gave up 3 bases and J gave up 7 bases; unmatched junction bases: 5. The CDR3 totals 14 residues. The CDR3 DNA follows: TGTGCCAGCAGTGAGTCAGGGGGCGAACAGCCCCAGCATTTT. This translates into CASSESGGEQPQHF.

The V call is TRBV9, the J call TRBJ2-5; D is perhaps TRBD2 (5 bases). The germline gives CDR1 SGDLS, CDR2 YYNGEE. V lost 2 bases, J lost 3 bases, and 8 bases lay in between. This CDR3 has 13 amino acids. The CDR3 loop reads CASSVDGEETQYF. The CDR3 DNA reads as TGTGCCAGCAGCGTGGACGGGGAAGAGACCCAGTACTTC.

The J gene is TRBJ2-1, the V gene TRBV24-1; 7 bases map to TRBD2. Trimming removed 5 bases from V and 3 bases from J; junction bases left unmatched: 15. This CDR3 region has 18 residues. Germline CDR1 and CDR2: KGHDR and SFDVKD. DNA of the CDR3: TGTGCCACCAGTGCCTCCCCCGGAGCGGGGTCGGTCTACAATGAGCAGTTCTTC. It codes for CATSASPGAGSVYNEQFF.

The rearrangement joins TRBV6-5 to TRBJ1-5; TRBD1 matches at 11 bases. In germline, CDR1 is MNHEY, CDR2 SVGAGI. The CDR3 loop spans 15 amino acids. V was clipped by 5 bases and J by 11 bases; unmatched bases: 11. The CDR3 sequence: CASSPTGTGGSSQHF. The CDR3 DNA is TGTGCCAGCAGTCCTACCGGGACAGGGGGATCGTCCCAGCATTTT.

The J gene is TRBJ2-5, the V gene TRBV18; 9 bases agree with TRBD2. This CDR3 spans 17 amino acids. The trim removed 3 bases at V and 4 bases at J, leaving 12 bases unmatched. Per the germline V gene, CDR1 is KGHSH and CDR2 is LQKENI. In DNA, the CDR3 is TGTGCCAGCTCACCGTTTAGTAGCGGGAGTGACCGAGAGACCCAGTACTTC. It yields the protein CASSPFSSGSDRETQYF.

The J gene is TRBJ1-1, the V gene TRBV7-2, with TRBD1 as a possible D gene (6 bases). Germline assignment: CDR1 SGHTA and CDR2 FQGNSA. Trimming removed 2 bases from V and 4 bases from J, with 14 bases in between. The CDR3 length is 15 residues. The CDR3 coding sequence is TGTGCCAGCAGCTTACAACAGGGAGGGATCACTGAAGCTTTCTTT. Translating it yields CASSLQQGGITEAFF.

V gene TRBV7-2 combines with J gene TRBJ2-3; TRBD2 is a possible D gene (6 bases). The CDR3 is 14 amino acids. Trimming stripped 2 bases from V and 2 bases from J, with 8 bases between. Germline V gene sequence: CDR1 SGHTA, CDR2 FQGNSA. The CDR3 nucleotides read TGTGCCAGCAGCTTAAGCGGGTTCACAGATACGCAGTATTTT. Protein: CASSLSGFTDTQYF.

The chain joins TRBV2 to TRBJ1-2, with a tentative D call TRBD1 (6 bases). The CDR3 spans 16 residues. Trimming removed 6 bases from V and 2 bases from J, with 19 bases in between. The V gene's germline CDR1 is SNHLY and CDR2 FYNNEI. The CDR3, as DNA: TGTGCCAGCAGCGCCGGACAGTTAAACTCCAACTATGGCTACACCTTC. Its protein is CASSAGQLNSNYGYTF.

This clone has a handful of counts. CDR3 in amino acids: CASSYTQGAPWETQYF. The CDR3 DNA reads as TGTGCCAGCAGTTACACTCAGGGGGCCCCATGGGAGACCCAGTACTTC. The J gene is TRBJ2-5, the V gene TRBV6-5; 8 bases are a match to TRBD1. The length of the CDR3 is 16 residues. V shed 2 bases, J shed 5 bases, and the junction held 10 bases outside the gene matches. The germline V gene has CDR1 MNHEY and CDR2 SVGAGI.

This chain joins TRBV4-1 and TRBJ2-3; 7 bases agree with TRBD1. Germline V gene lookup returns CDR1 MGHRA and CDR2 YSYEKL. V shed 4 bases, J shed 2 bases, and the junction held 15 bases outside the gene matches. This CDR3 has 18 residues. The CDR3 sequence: CASSPLHRGGGPTDTQYF. CDR3 in DNA: TGCGCCAGCAGCCCCCTACACAGGGGTGGGGGTCCCACAGATACGCAGTATTTT.

The rearrangement uses TRBV7-2 and TRBJ2-1, with 10 bases lining up with TRBD2. V shed 5 bases and J 6 bases; nucleotides not matched to a gene: 7. The germline V gene has CDR1 SGHTA and CDR2 FQGNSA. The CDR3 contains 15 residues. In DNA form, the CDR3 reads TGTGCCAGCAGCGGCCGGACTAGCGGCCGCAATGAGCAGTTCTTC. This codes for CASSGRTSGRNEQFF. The full variable domain, with the rest looked up from reference TRBV7-2 and TRBJ2-1, is GAGVSQSPSNKVTEKGKDVELRCDPISGHTALYWYRQSLGQGLEFLIYFQGNSAPDKSGLPSDRFSAERTGGSVSTLTIQRTQQEDSAVYLCASSGRTSGRNEQFFGPGTRLTVL.

The table lists this clone with a few counts. The chain employs TRBV6-5 and TRBJ1-3, with unresolved D. Germline CDR1 reads MNHEY; CDR2 reads SVGAGI. Trimming removed 6 bases at V and 2 bases at J, with 8 bases between. The CDR3 extends over 13 amino acids. The CDR3 reads CASRTSTGNTIYF. The DNA for the CDR3 is TGTGCCAGCAGGACATCCACTGGAAACACCATATATTTT.

V usage is TRBV6-6 and J usage is TRBJ2-3, with D maybe TRBD2 (6 bases). Between the trimmed V and J ends, which lost 4 bases and 1 base, there was a span of 12 bases. The CDR3 has 15 amino acids. The germline V gene has CDR1 MNHNY and CDR2 SVGAGI (reference sequence). CDR3 sequence reads: CASSSVTGGTDTQYF. CDR3 sequence (DNA): TGTGCCAGCAGTTCGGTAACGGGAGGCACAGATACGCAGTATTTT.

The gene calls are TRBV3-1 (or the pseudogene TRBV3-2) and TRBJ2-3, with TRBD2 matching 7 bases. The CDR3 length is 20 residues. CDR1 is LGHDT, CDR2 YNNKEL, per germline (reference sequence). With V trimmed by 0 bases and J by 2 bases, 17 bases remained unmatched. CDR3 in DNA: TGTGCCAGCAGCCAAGATCTCAAATGGGGGAGGGCAGGGCTCACAGATACGCAGTATTTT. This sequence encodes CASSQDLKWGRAGLTDTQYF.

DNA of the CDR3: TGTGCCAGTAGTCGGTCCAGGGGGATCGATGGCTACACCTTC. It encodes CASSRSRGIDGYTF. V gene TRBV19 combines with J gene TRBJ1-2; 7 nucleotides line up with TRBD1. Germline lookup yields CDR1 LNHDA and CDR2 SQIVND (reference sequence). V gave up 5 bases and J gave up 6 bases; unmatched junction bases: 9. The CDR3 is 14 residues long.

The CDR3 DNA follows: TGTGCCAGCAGCCCCGGGACTAGCTCGGGGGAGCAGTACTTC. Its protein product is CASSPGTSSGEQYF. This rearrangement joins TRBV11-2 to TRBJ2-7; 9 bases match TRBD2. The CDR3 is made up of 14 amino acids. V gave up 5 bases and J gave up 7 bases; unmatched junction bases: 9. CDR1 and CDR2 from the germline V gene are SGHAT and FQNNGV.

The V call is TRBV6-5, the J call TRBJ1-4; D is ambiguous. This CDR3 has 15 residues. The ends were cut back, 5 bases at V and 0 bases at J, with 10 bases in the middle. Germline V CDR1 and CDR2: MNHEY, SVGAGI. The CDR3, as DNA: TGTGCCAGCAGTCCCACTATCCCAACTAATGAAAAACTGTTTTTT. Translated: CASSPTIPTNEKLFF.

The chain combines TRBV4-2 with TRBJ1-4; 11 bases align to TRBD1. The V and J ends lost 1 base and 7 bases, in that order; junction bases with no gene match: 5. The CDR3 sequence is 16 residues long. Germline values: CDR1 LGHNA, CDR2 YNFKEQ. CDR3: CASSQGTGGAGEKLFF. CDR3 coding DNA: TGTGCCAGCAGCCAAGGGACAGGGGGCGCGGGTGAAAAACTGTTTTTT.

This chain joins TRBV2 and TRBJ1-5; D ambiguous. Trimming removed 6 bases at V and 6 bases at J, with 15 bases between. CDR1 is SNHLY, CDR2 FYNNEI, per germline. This CDR3 contains 14 residues. For the CDR3, the DNA is TGTGCCAGCAGAAAGGACGGGATAGGTCAGCCCCAGCATTTT. It specifies CASRKDGIGQPQHF. Supplemented by reference TRBV2 and TRBJ1-5, the full variable domain reads EPEVTQTPSHQVTQMGQEVILRCVPISNHLYFYWYRQILGQKVEFLVSFYNNEISEKSEIFDDQFSVERPDGSNFTLKIRSTKLEDSAMYFCASRKDGIGQPQHFGDGTRLSIL.

The CDR3 loop reads CASSPMNVAGMNTEAFF. DNA of the CDR3: TGTGCCAGCTCACCAATGAATGTCGCGGGAATGAACACTGAAGCTTTCTTT. The chain combines TRBV18 with TRBJ1-1; D is undetermined. Between the trimmed V and J ends, which lost 2 bases and 0 bases, there was a span of 16 bases. From germline, CDR1 is KGHSH and CDR2 LQKENI. The CDR3 has 17 residues. Combining the CDR3 with reference TRBV18 and TRBJ1-1 gives the whole variable domain NAGVMQNPRHLVRRRGQEARLRCSPMKGHSHVYWYRQLPEEGLKFMVYLQKENIIDESGMPKERFSAEFPKEGPSILRIQQVVRGDSAAYFCASSPMNVAGMNTEAFFGQGTRLTVV.

The chain has TRBV11-3 and TRBJ1-1; no definite D call. V lost 0 bases, J lost 5 bases, and 7 bases lay in between. This CDR3 is built from 13 residues. Per germline, CDR1 SGHNT and CDR2 YENEEA. The CDR3 region is CASSLERETEAFF. The CDR3 region has the DNA TGTGCCAGCAGCTTAGAGCGGGAGACTGAAGCTTTCTTT.

V and J are TRBV28 and TRBJ1-2, with D hard to call. This CDR3 spans 13 amino acids. V gave up 7 bases and J gave up 4 bases, with 13 bases separating them. The germline V gene has CDR1 MDHEN and CDR2 SYDVKM. Written as DNA, the CDR3 is TGTGCCAGCACTATCAGCGCACCCTATGGCTACACCTTC. Translated, it gives CASTISAPYGYTF.

A note on this clone: At the DNA level, this CDR3 is encoded by other sequences in the same sample as well. The V and J genes are TRBV9 and TRBJ2-5; 8 nucleotides line up with TRBD2. Trimming cost V 0 bases and J 5 bases; bases outside gene matches: 3. This CDR3 region has 14 residues. Germline assignment: CDR1 SGDLS and CDR2 YYNGEE. Here the CDR3 reads CASSVAGGPETQYF. The CDR3 DNA reads TGTGCCAGCAGCGTAGCGGGAGGGCCTGAGACCCAGTACTTC.

The chain couples TRBV18 to TRBJ2-7, with 7 bases fitting TRBD2. The CDR3 has 16 amino acids. Looked up from germline, CDR1 is KGHSH and CDR2 is LQKENI. V dropped 0 bases and J dropped 2; count of bases not matched to a gene: 7. CDR3 sequence reads: CASSPPGGRLPYEQYF. The CDR3 nucleotides are TGTGCCAGCTCACCACCGGGGGGGAGGCTCCCCTACGAGCAGTACTTC.

The chain recombines TRBV7-3 with TRBJ2-3, with D possibly matching TRBD2 (6 bases). The CDR3 has 14 residues. Germline-derived CDR1 and CDR2 are SGHTA and FQGTGA. The V gene lost 5 bases and the J gene lost 2 bases, with 11 bases spanning the gap. CDR3 sequence reads: CASSRGLYTDTQYF. DNA for the CDR3: TGTGCCAGCAGCCGAGGACTATACACAGATACGCAGTATTTT.

This clone was observed a single time. This chain links TRBV18 with TRBJ1-3, with 9 nucleotides matching TRBD1. Germline loops: CDR1 KGHSH, CDR2 LQKENI. The CDR3 runs to 19 residues. After removal of 5 bases from V and 2 bases from J, the junction contained 16 bases not matched to a gene. The CDR3 reads CASSIALPTGGETGNTIYF. DNA for the CDR3: TGTGCCAGCTCAATTGCCCTCCCTACAGGGGGCGAAACTGGAAACACCATATATTTT.

The genes are TRBV6-5 and TRBJ1-2; 8 nucleotides line up with TRBD1. The CDR3 runs 14 residues. J lost 5 bases, V lost 7 bases, and 9 bases had no gene match. The germline V gene encodes CDR1 MNHEY and CDR2 SVGAGI. The CDR3 loop reads CASINPGGGYGYTF. The CDR3 DNA follows: TGTGCCAGCATTAACCCAGGGGGCGGGTATGGCTACACCTTC.